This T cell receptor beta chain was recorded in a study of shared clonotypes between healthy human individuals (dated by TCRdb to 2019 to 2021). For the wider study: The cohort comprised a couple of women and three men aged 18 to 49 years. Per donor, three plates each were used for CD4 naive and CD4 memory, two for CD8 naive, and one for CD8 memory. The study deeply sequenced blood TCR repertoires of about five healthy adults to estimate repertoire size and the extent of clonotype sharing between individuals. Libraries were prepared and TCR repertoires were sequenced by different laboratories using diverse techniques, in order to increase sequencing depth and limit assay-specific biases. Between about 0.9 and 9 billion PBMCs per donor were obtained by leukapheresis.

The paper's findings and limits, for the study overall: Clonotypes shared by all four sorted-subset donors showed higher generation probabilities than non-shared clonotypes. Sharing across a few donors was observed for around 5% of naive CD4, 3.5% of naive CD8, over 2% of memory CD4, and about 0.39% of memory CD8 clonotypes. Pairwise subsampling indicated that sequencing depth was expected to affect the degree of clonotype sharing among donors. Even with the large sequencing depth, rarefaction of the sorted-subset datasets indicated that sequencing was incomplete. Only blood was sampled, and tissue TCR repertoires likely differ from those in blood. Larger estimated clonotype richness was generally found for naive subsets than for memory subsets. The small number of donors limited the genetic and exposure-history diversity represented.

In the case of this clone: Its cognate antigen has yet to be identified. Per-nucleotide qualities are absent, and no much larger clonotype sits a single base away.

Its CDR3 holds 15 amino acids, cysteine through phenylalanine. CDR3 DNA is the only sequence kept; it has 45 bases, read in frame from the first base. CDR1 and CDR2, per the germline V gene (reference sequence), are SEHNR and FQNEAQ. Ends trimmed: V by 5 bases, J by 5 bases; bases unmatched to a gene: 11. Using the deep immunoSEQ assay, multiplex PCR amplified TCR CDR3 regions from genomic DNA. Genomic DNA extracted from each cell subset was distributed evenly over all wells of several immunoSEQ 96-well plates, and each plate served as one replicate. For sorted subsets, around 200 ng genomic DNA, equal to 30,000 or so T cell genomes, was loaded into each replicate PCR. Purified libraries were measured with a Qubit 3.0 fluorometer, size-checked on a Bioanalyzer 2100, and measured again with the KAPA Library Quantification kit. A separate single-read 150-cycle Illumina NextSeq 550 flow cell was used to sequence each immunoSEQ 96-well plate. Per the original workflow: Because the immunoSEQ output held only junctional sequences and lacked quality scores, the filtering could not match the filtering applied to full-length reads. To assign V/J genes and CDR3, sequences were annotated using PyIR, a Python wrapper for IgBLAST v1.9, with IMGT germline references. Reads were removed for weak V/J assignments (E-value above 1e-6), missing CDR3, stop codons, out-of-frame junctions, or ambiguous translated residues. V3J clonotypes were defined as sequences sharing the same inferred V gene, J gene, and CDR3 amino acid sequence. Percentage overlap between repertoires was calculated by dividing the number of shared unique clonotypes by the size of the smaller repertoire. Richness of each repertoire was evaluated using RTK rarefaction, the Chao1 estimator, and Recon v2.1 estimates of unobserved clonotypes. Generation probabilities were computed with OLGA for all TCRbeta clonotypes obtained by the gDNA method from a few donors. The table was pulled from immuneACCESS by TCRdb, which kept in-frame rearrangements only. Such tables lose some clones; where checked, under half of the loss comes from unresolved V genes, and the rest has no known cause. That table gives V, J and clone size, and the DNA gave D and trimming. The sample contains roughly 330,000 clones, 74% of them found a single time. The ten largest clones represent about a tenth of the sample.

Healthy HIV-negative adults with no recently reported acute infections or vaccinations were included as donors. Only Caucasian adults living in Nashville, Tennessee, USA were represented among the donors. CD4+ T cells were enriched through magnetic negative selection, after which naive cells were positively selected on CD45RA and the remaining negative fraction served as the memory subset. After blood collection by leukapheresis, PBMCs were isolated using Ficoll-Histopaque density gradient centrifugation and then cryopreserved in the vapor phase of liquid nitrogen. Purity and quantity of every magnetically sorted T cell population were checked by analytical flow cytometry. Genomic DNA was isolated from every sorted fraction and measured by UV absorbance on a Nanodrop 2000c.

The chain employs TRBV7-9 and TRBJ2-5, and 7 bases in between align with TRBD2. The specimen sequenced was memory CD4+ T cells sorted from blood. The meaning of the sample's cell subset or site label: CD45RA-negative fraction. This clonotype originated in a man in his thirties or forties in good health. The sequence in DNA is TGTGCCAGCAGCCCACAGCGGGAACAGAGGGAGACCCAGTACTTC. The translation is CASSPQREQRETQYF.